This T cell receptor (beta chain) was retrieved from a study of robustness of blood B and T cell sequencing (dated by TCRdb to the late 2010s). Background on the whole study: The goal of the study was to find out how much peripheral blood is required to reliably describe the TCRbeta and IgG repertoires of an individual. In each of the ten to eleven independently drawn blood samples, TCRbeta and IgG repertoires were quantified. Two replicate TCRbeta cDNA libraries were prepared from one shared RNA pool from a single 10 ml draw, serving as technical replicates.

Findings and caveats that apply to the study as a whole: Across technical replicate libraries, around 95% of the top 10,000 TCRbeta clonotypes in one library were also found in the other. Pooling tubes did not make the overlap of rare TCRbeta clonotypes any better, which implies that much larger blood volumes would be needed to capture those rare clonotypes. The TCRbeta rarefaction curves did not fully level off, which suggests either under-sequencing or many low-abundance clonotypes. Combining 3 or 4 tubes (about 26-40 ml blood) brought coverage of the top 10,000 TCRbeta clonotypes close to saturation. Every single 10 ml sample contained the 1,000 most abundant TCRbeta clonotypes from the pooled draws. Because EDTA tubes had to be fractionated immediately, the use of EDTA tubes in multi-site collections was limited. Evidence of cross-contamination, likely resulting from batch processing, was observed in one pair of TCRbeta libraries, and the UMI-sequence pairs shared between the two libraries were removed.

Libraries were made using PCR. Sequencer: Illumina MiSeq. SMARTScribe reverse transcriptase and a 5' template-switch oligo, by which a universal priming site was added, were used for cDNA synthesis. The template-switch oligo carried a 12-nucleotide random unique molecular identifier (UMI) that tagged each cDNA molecule. During reverse transcription, TCRbeta transcripts were targeted using chain-specific reverse primers. Uracil DNA glycosylase treatment removed residual template-switch adapters, and cDNA was purified with a Qiagen MinElute kit. The first PCR ran for about 22 cycles with KAPA HiFi HotStart ReadyMix and step-out primers, divided among four 50 microliter reactions. Before any further amplification, the products of the first-round PCR were gel-purified. Illumina Nextera adapters were attached in a second PCR of around 8 cycles, and the libraries were then purified and pooled. The UMI barcode for each TCRbeta molecule was captured by a 50-nucleotide 5' read. Concerning the study's data processing: Using the MIGEC toolkit, reads were grouped by UMI into consensus reads. PEAR was used to merge forward and reverse consensus reads into final reads. A custom decontamination script removed identical UMI-sequence pairs shared across libraries, treating them as cross-sample contamination. V(D)J assignment and CDR3 extraction were performed with MIGMAP, a wrapper around IgBLAST. A TCR clonotype was defined by an identical V gene, J gene and CDR3 amino acid sequence; no sequencing was done for CDR1 and CDR2. The public reads were reprocessed in TCRdb via fastp at Q25 and MiXCR, keeping in-frame beta chains. Each CDR3 protein appears once, grouped with its most common genes and DNA. TCRdb, not the original authors, processed these V and J calls. The sample includes over a thousand distinct CDR3 sequences, with around 73% observed a single time. Less than 45% of the sample rests with the top ten.

A note on this clonotype: Its antigen is unknown. No quality values exist for individual bases; no much larger clone is one base distant.

TCRbeta repertoires were quantified from mRNA rather than genomic DNA, which captures expressed receptors. Without cell sorting, buffy coat leukocytes were collected into Trizol, and RNA was extracted using the Direct-zol RNA MiniPrep Plus kit. EDTA blood tubes were spun right away at 4 degrees C to separate plasma, buffy coat and red blood cells. The sequenced sample consisted of peripheral blood. This receptor was taken from a human donor in good health.

The sequenced DNA is TGTGCCAGCAGCTCCGGGACAGGGAATGAGCAGTTCTTC. Its translation is CASSSGTGNEQFF. The chain is assembled from TRBV11-3 and TRBJ2-1, with TRBD1 matching 9 junction bases. Germline trimming amounts to 4 bases on V and 7 bases on J, with 2 as the count of junction bases outside the gene matches. The CDR3 contains 13 residues, cysteine and phenylalanine counted. Only CDR3 DNA remains: 39 bases, in frame from the first base. The germline V gene encodes CDR1 SGHNT and CDR2 YENEEA.